This T cell receptor (beta chain) was documented in a study of T cells after posttransplantation cyclophosphamide. Study results and limitations: Later blood repertoires were often dominated by clones from the donor CD8+ memory compartment.

Details on this clone: Its antigen is not known.

This table comes from immunoSEQ multiplex PCR, and its TCRdb copy is limited to in-frame clones, with some not included. The data contain fewer than 25,000 clones, 86% of them singletons. Germline V gene sequence: CDR1 MNHNY, CDR2 SVGAGI (reference sequence). The V end was cut by 2 bases, the J end by 0 bases, with 8 bases between. The CDR3 consists of 14 residues. This clonotype was sampled from a woman aged 55-69 years with a blood cancer, CMV-positive, and with a related stem cell donor. Sequenced material: PBMCs. This sequence joins TRBV6-6 and TRBJ2-7, with D tentatively TRBD1 (5 bases). The CDR3 DNA reads TGTGCCAGCAGTTACCCTGACAGCTCCTACGAGCAGTACTTC. It encodes CASSYPDSSYEQYF.